This paragraph covers one T cell receptor beta chain sequence. No cognate antigen has been identified for it. One base away there is no much larger clone; base qualities are not given. The entry originates in a study of T cells after yellow fever vaccination (dated by TCRdb to about 2019). Some background on the complete study: Libraries from fractions with low cell numbers were prepared with the SMART-Seq v4 Ultra Low Input RNA kit. Bulk TCR alpha and beta repertoires were sequenced longitudinally to track T-cell clones before and after primary and booster YFV17D yellow fever vaccination. Two healthy male donors, one aged 18 to 30 and one aged 30 to 40 years, made up the cohort. Bulk PBMC replicates and cell subsets were isolated from blood drawn at multiple timepoints before and after both primary and secondary immunization.

Results the study describes overall, beyond this receptor: After the booster, most clones that had expanded after primary vaccination were detected again (nearly 98% of CD4 and around nine tenths of CD8), suggesting broad maintenance of memory. A small fraction of clonotypes showed up in both the CD4 and CD8 compartments, probably as a result of convergent recombination. Computational filtering was needed because FACS-sorted repertoires could contain abundant contaminating clonotypes from the bulk population. The secondary T-cell response was found to be weaker but faster than the primary response, with a peak reached on day 5 rather than on day 15. The study included only two donors, which limits how far the findings can be generalized.

TCRdb names Illumina NovaSeq 6000 as the instrument used. TCR cDNA was synthesized by 5'RACE template switching, which introduced a universal primer site and unique molecular identifiers. cDNA synthesis was primed from both the TCR alpha and TCR beta constant segments. Library amplification used two PCR steps, and the second PCR step added sample barcodes and sequencing adapters. Sequencing of libraries was done on Illumina HiSeq 2500 (2x100 bp) or NovaSeq (2x150 bp). The source study handled its data this way. Demultiplexing of reads and collapsing into UMI consensus sequences were performed with MIGEC, and V(D)J alignment was carried out with MiXCR. Vaccine-responding clonotypes were identified with edgeR using replicate PBMC samples, with FDR below 0.01 and a log2 fold change above 5 up to day 15 being required. Each bulk clonotype was labeled CD4 or CD8 based on which sequenced repertoire, CD4 or CD8, contained the clonotype at higher abundance. The raw public data were reprocessed by TCRdb itself: fastp quality trimming at Q25, MiXCR clonotype calling, in-frame beta chains only. Rows matching on CDR3 protein sequence are summarized as one entry with the most common DNA and genes. TCRdb's processing, not the authors', yielded these V and J calls. The sample yields 300,000 to 350,000 distinct CDR3 sequences; approximately 3.9% were counted once. The ten biggest clones cover around 24% of the sample.

CDR1 SGHRS and CDR2 YFSETQ were looked up in the germline V gene. V gives up 4 bases and J gives up 0 bases, and the segment between their germline ends measures 11 bases. The CDR3 covers 15 residues, taking in both the cysteine and the phenylalanine. Only CDR3 DNA remains: 45 bases, in frame from the first base. What this sample's treatment or condition label stands for: live attenuated yellow fever vaccine strain. At every blood-draw timepoint, two biological replicates of bulk PBMCs were collected. A standard Ficoll-Paque protocol was used to isolate PBMCs from peripheral blood. TriZol was used to extract RNA from bulk PBMCs, CD4 and CD8 fractions, and dextramer-positive and dextramer-negative fractions.

The rearrangement joined TRBV5-1 to TRBJ1-3, with an unclear D gene assignment. The sequence was collected from a man in his late teens or twenties who received the YFV17D yellow fever vaccine. Here the sequenced sample was PBMCs, taken 5 days after the yellow fever booster vaccination. The CDR3 is CASSLGLTSGNTIYF. The DNA reads TGCGCCAGCAGCCTCGGACTGACCTCTGGAAACACCATATATTTT.